Listed here are 30 T cell receptor beta chains from one sample, sequenced in a study of identical twins. TCRdb fed the 5' RACE reads into MiXCR, producing one record per CDR3 protein. The sample has a few hundred thousand distinct CDR3 sequences; around a sixth are singletons. The sequencing input was naive T cells sorted from blood. The source of these receptors is a man between 50 and 59 years old in good health.

The rearrangement uses TRBV13 and TRBJ2-1; 10 bases agree with TRBD1. Germline trimming cut 2 bases from V and 7 bases from J; bases unmatched to any gene: 8. Per germline, CDR1 PRHDT and CDR2 FYEKMQ (reference sequence). The CDR3 extends over 16 amino acids. In DNA, the CDR3 is TGTGCCAGCAGCTTAAGGGGACAGGGGTTACCTAATGAGCAGTTCTTC. Translation gives CASSLRGQGLPNEQFF.

J is TRBJ1-1 and V is TRBV29-1; D not resolved. Trimming removed 1 base at V and 4 bases at J, with 7 bases between. Germline loops: CDR1 SQVTM, CDR2 ANQGSEA. This CDR3 is 12 amino acids long. The CDR3 loop is CSVEVGSTEAFF. CDR3 coding DNA: TGCAGCGTTGAAGTCGGGAGCACTGAAGCTTTCTTT.

The chain couples TRBV14 to TRBJ2-3; possible D gene TRBD2, 5 bases. The V end was cut by 3 bases, the J end by 6 bases, with 22 bases between. The CDR3 extends over 17 amino acids. Germline assignment: CDR1 SGHDN and CDR2 FVKESK. CDR3 bases: TGTGCCAGCAGCCAGTATGAGGGTGGGAGTGGCTACGATACGCAGTATTTT. This codes for CASSQYEGGSGYDTQYF.

The chain recombines TRBV29-1 with TRBJ2-7; D remains unclear. The V gene lost 7 bases and the J gene lost 0 bases, with 13 bases spanning the gap. Germline assignment: CDR1 SQVTM and CDR2 ANQGSEA. The CDR3 has 13 amino acids. CDR3 nucleotides: TGCAGCGCTTCCCTTCGTAGCTCCTACGAGCAGTACTTC. Encoded protein: CSASLRSSYEQYF.

The chain links TRBV29-1 to TRBJ2-5; D is uncertain. The CDR3 contains 12 residues. Trimming shortened V by 6 bases and J by 0 bases, and 8 bases separated the two germline ends. CDR1 SQVTM and CDR2 ANQGSEA come from the germline V gene. In DNA, the CDR3 is TGCAGCGTAAACAGAGACCAAGAGACCCAGTACTTC. It yields the protein CSVNRDQETQYF.

This clonotype was detected many times. V and J are TRBV15 and TRBJ2-7, with TRBD2 matching 7 bases. The germline CDR1 and CDR2 sequences are LNHNV and YYDKDF (reference sequence). The CDR3 loop spans 14 amino acids. V lost 6 bases and J lost 3; bases outside the gene matches: 8. The CDR3 here is CATSKLAGHYEQYF. Written as DNA, the CDR3 is TGTGCCACCAGTAAGTTAGCGGGCCACTACGAGCAGTACTTC. The entire variable domain, with the rest obtained from reference TRBV15 and TRBJ2-7, is as follows: DAMVIQNPRYQVTQFGKPVTLSCSQTLNHNVMYWYQQKSSQAPKLLFHYYDKDFNNEADTPDNFQSRRPNTSFCFLDIRSPGLGDTAMYLCATSKLAGHYEQYFGPGTRLTVT.

The chain links TRBV4-2 to TRBJ2-1; TRBD1 matches 7 bases. The CDR3 has 16 amino acids. Germline values: CDR1 LGHNA, CDR2 YNFKEQ. The V segment lost 1 base and the J segment 0 bases; nucleotides outside the gene matches: 3. CDR3 nucleotide sequence: TGTGCCAGCAGCCAAGCCAGGGGGAGCTCCTACAATGAGCAGTTCTTC. Translation gives CASSQARGSSYNEQFF.

This clonotype was detected many times. The chain combines TRBV13 with TRBJ2-7; 9 nucleotides align to TRBD2. The CDR3 is 16 amino acids. Germline V lookup: CDR1 PRHDT, CDR2 FYEKMQ (reference sequence). V trimming: 3 bases; J trimming: 2 bases; junction bases outside the gene matches: 8. The CDR3 protein is CASSFRLAANPYEQYF. The CDR3 DNA follows: TGTGCCAGCAGCTTCAGACTAGCGGCCAATCCCTACGAGCAGTACTTC.

V is TRBV20-1 and J is TRBJ2-5; the D is unclear. CDR1 is DFQATT and CDR2 is SNEGSKA in the germline V gene (reference sequence). Trimming removed 3 bases from V and 5 bases from J, with 4 bases in between. The CDR3 consists of 10 residues. DNA of the CDR3: TGCAGTGCTAGTGAGGAGACCCAGTACTTC. This sequence encodes CSASEETQYF.

In its sample, this clonotype was seen many times. The chain uses TRBV30 and TRBJ2-3; D call uncertain. The CDR3 runs to 12 residues. Trimming shortened V by 1 base and J by 9 bases, and 11 bases separated the two germline ends. The germline V gene encodes CDR1 GTSNPN and CDR2 SVGIG (reference sequence). CDR3 DNA sequence: TGTGCCTGGAGTGCCCCCGGGCCCACGCAGTATTTT. Translation gives CAWSAPGPTQYF.

This clonotype has at least ten counts. The chain uses TRBV7-9 and TRBJ2-7; 7 bases agree with TRBD1. Per germline, CDR1 SEHNR and CDR2 FQNEAQ (reference sequence). The CDR3 loop spans 16 amino acids. Trimming removed 3 bases from V and 0 bases from J; junction bases left unmatched: 8. Here the CDR3 reads CASSFTRDSDSYEQYF. CDR3 coding DNA: TGTGCCAGCAGCTTCACCCGGGACAGCGACTCCTACGAGCAGTACTTC. Full variable domain (remainder filled in from reference TRBV7-9 and TRBJ2-7): DTGVSQNPRHKITKRGQNVTFRCDPISEHNRLYWYRQTLGQGPEFLTYFQNEAQLEKSRLLSDRFSAERPKGSFSTLEIQRTEQGDSAMYLCASSFTRDSDSYEQYFGPGTRLTVT.

This chain links TRBV9 with TRBJ2-7; no reliable D call. This CDR3 is built from 14 residues. V was shortened by 4 bases and J by 5 bases, with 16 bases between the two germline ends. CDR1 SGDLS and CDR2 YYNGEE come from the germline V gene. This CDR3 reads CASSPPPGSDEQYF. CDR3 DNA sequence: TGTGCCAGCAGCCCTCCTCCGGGCTCGGACGAGCAGTACTTC.

This clonotype has at least ten counts. V is TRBV4-3 and J is TRBJ2-3; possible D gene TRBD2, 6 bases. V was cut by 4 bases and J by 5 bases, with 16 bases left in between. The germline V gene has CDR1 LGHNA and CDR2 YSLEER. The length of the CDR3 is 15 residues. The CDR3 protein is CASSLGTSGGDTQYF. As DNA, the CDR3 is TGCGCCAGCAGCCTGGGGACTTCAGGCGGAGATACGCAGTATTTT.

This chain joins TRBV20-1 and TRBJ2-7; TRBD2 aligns across 12 bases. V lost 7 bases and J lost 3; bases outside the gene matches: 4. Germline-derived CDR1 and CDR2 are DFQATT and SNEGSKA (reference sequence). CDR3 size: 13 residues. CDR3 in amino acids: CSGRTSGNYEQYF. In DNA, the CDR3 is TGCAGTGGGCGGACTAGCGGGAACTACGAGCAGTACTTC.

CDR3 DNA sequence: TGTGCCAGCAGCTCTACGACAGGAAAATCACCCCTCCACTTT. This sequence encodes CASSSTTGKSPLHF. The chain carries TRBV3-1 and TRBJ1-6; tentative D call: TRBD1 (6 bases). The CDR3 extends over 14 amino acids. Looked up from germline, CDR1 is LGHDT and CDR2 is YNNKEL (reference sequence). The V gene lost 5 bases and the J gene lost 10 bases, with 15 bases spanning the gap. Using reference TRBV3-1 and TRBJ1-6 for the parts outside the CDR3, the full variable domain is DTAVSQTPKYLVTQMGNDKSIKCEQNLGHDTMYWYKQDSKKFLKIMFSYNNKELIINETVPNRFSPKSPDKAHLNLHINSLELGDSAVYFCASSSTTGKSPLHFGNGTRLTVT.

The chain recombines TRBV19 with TRBJ2-7; D may be TRBD2 (6 bases). Trimming removed 5 bases at V and 3 bases at J, with 14 bases between. This CDR3 is built from 14 residues. The V gene's germline CDR1 is LNHDA and CDR2 SQIVND (reference sequence). The CDR3 protein is CASSFSGADYEQYF. For the CDR3, the DNA is TGTGCCAGTAGTTTTAGCGGTGCCGACTACGAGCAGTACTTC.

This clonotype appeared a few times. The chain is built from TRBV10-3 and TRBJ2-3, with TRBD1 identical over 10 bases. The CDR3 length is 15 residues. Per the germline V gene, CDR1 is ENHRY and CDR2 is SYGVKD. Trimming at V came to 3 bases and at J to 5 bases, leaving 5 bases not matched to a gene. CDR3 loop: CAISERTGGKDTQYF. The DNA of the CDR3 is TGTGCCATCAGTGAACGGACAGGGGGTAAAGATACGCAGTATTTT.

This chain joins TRBV10-3 and TRBJ2-7; 8 nucleotides line up with TRBD1. Germline trimming cut 5 bases from V and 0 bases from J; bases unmatched to any gene: 9. CDR1 ENHRY and CDR2 SYGVKD come from the germline V gene. The length of the CDR3 is 16 residues. This CDR3 is CAISRPWDRSSYEQYF. CDR3 nucleotide sequence: TGTGCCATCAGTAGGCCATGGGACAGGTCCTCCTACGAGCAGTACTTC.

This clonotype was seen at least ten times. The rearrangement joins TRBV28 to TRBJ2-7; D is uncertain. The V and J ends lost 2 bases and 3 bases respectively, with 11 bases between them. Per the germline V gene, CDR1 is MDHEN and CDR2 is SYDVKM. This CDR3 is built from 14 residues. The DNA of the CDR3 is TGTGCCAGCAGTTTAGGCGGCTCTTACTACGAGCAGTACTTC. Translating it yields CASSLGGSYYEQYF.

This sequence joins TRBV10-2 and TRBJ2-1; no firm D call. The CDR3 loop spans 12 amino acids. V was shortened by 2 bases and J by 10 bases, with 9 bases between the two germline ends. Germline V gives CDR1 WSHSY, CDR2 SAAADI. The CDR3 region has the DNA TGCGCCAGCAGTGAGGTGCCTGGGGAGCAGTTCTTC. Amino acid sequence: CASSEVPGEQFF.

The sample holds a few counts of this clonotype. This chain connects TRBV27 to TRBJ2-3, with D perhaps being TRBD1 or TRBD2 (5 bases each). CDR1 and CDR2 from the germline V gene are MNHEY and SMNVEV (reference sequence). The CDR3 covers 16 residues. Trimming shortened V by 5 bases and J by 4 bases, and 19 bases separated the two germline ends. This chain's CDR3 is CASSRGPGAGADTQYF. In nucleotides, the CDR3 is TGTGCCAGCAGTCGGGGCCCCGGAGCCGGGGCAGATACGCAGTATTTT.

The gene calls are TRBV5-5 and TRBJ2-1, with D tentatively TRBD2 (6 bases). The CDR3 is 14 amino acids. Germline lookup yields CDR1 SGHKS and CDR2 YYEKEE (reference sequence). V lost 4 bases and J 5 bases, leaving 13 bases between the germline ends. DNA for the CDR3: TGTGCCAGCAGCATCATAGCGGCTAACAATGAGCAGTTCTTC. Its translation: CASSIIAANNEQFF.

This clonotype has just a few counts. The V call is TRBV5-1, the J call TRBJ2-7; D possibly corresponds to TRBD2 (6 bases). V lost 0 bases to trimming and J lost 1 base, with 14 bases between them. The CDR3 totals 16 residues. Germline V gives CDR1 SGHRS, CDR2 YFSETQ. The CDR3 DNA sequence: TGCGCCAGCAGCTTGGAAGGTAGCGGACTTTCCTACGAGCAGTACTTC. Protein: CASSLEGSGLSYEQYF.

For the CDR3, the DNA is TGTGCCATCAGACAAATGGGCGCGGGGGGTAGCTCCTACGAGCAGTACTTC. It specifies CAIRQMGAGGSSYEQYF. The genes are TRBV10-3 and TRBJ2-7, with 8 bases identical to TRBD2. V was pared by 6 bases and J by 0 bases, with 13 bases of the junction left unmatched. The CDR3 runs 17 residues. CDR1 is ENHRY, CDR2 SYGVKD, per germline.

This clonotype was detected a few times. One junction end disagrees with the germline gene, perhaps due to a read error. This sequence joins TRBV20-1 and TRBJ1-1, with a tentative D call TRBD1 (6 bases). CDR3 length equals 14 residues. Germline V CDR1 and CDR2: DFQATT, SNEGSKA (reference sequence). The CDR3 nucleotides are TGCAGTGCTGGAGACCTGACAGGAAACACTGAAGCTTTCTTT. This encodes CSAGDLTGNTEAFF.

This chain joins TRBV10-3 and TRBJ2-3; TRBD1 agrees at 8 bases. This CDR3 is 16 amino acids long. V dropped 6 bases and J dropped 4; count of bases not matched to a gene: 12. Per the germline V gene, CDR1 is ENHRY and CDR2 is SYGVKD. CDR3: CAISQFSGGGADTQYF. The CDR3 DNA is TGTGCCATCAGCCAATTTTCAGGGGGCGGCGCAGATACGCAGTATTTT.

The table lists this clonotype with many counts. The chain recombines TRBV12-3 or TRBV12-4 with TRBJ2-1; 7 bases line up with TRBD2. The V and J ends lost 6 bases and 0 bases, in that order; junction bases with no gene match: 5. The CDR3 loop spans 15 amino acids. In DNA, the CDR3 is TGTGCCAGCAGCAAAGCGGGGAGCTCCTACAATGAGCAGTTCTTC. This translates into CASSKAGSSYNEQFF.

This clonotype was detected only a few times. V is TRBV7-6 and J is TRBJ2-2; D not certain. The CDR3 runs to 16 residues. In germline, CDR1 is SGHVS, CDR2 FNYEAQ. Between the trimmed V and J ends, which lost 3 bases and 6 bases, there was a span of 17 bases. CDR3 DNA sequence: TGTGCCAGCAGCTTCAACTCAGGCCCAACAGCCGGGGAGCTGTTTTTT. It codes for CASSFNSGPTAGELFF.

The chain has TRBV29-1 and TRBJ2-5, with TRBD1 matching 8 bases. Germline lookup yields CDR1 SQVTM and CDR2 ANQGSEA. V lost 0 bases and J lost 4; bases outside the gene matches: 7. This CDR3 has 15 residues. The CDR3 loop reads CSVEDRGQGRETQYF. CDR3 DNA: TGCAGCGTTGAAGATCGAGGACAGGGTCGAGAGACCCAGTACTTC.

The V gene is TRBV28, the J gene TRBJ2-7; TRBD2 aligns across 7 bases. The CDR3 covers 16 residues. Germline trimming cut 1 base from V and 2 bases from J; bases unmatched to any gene: 8. CDR1 is MDHEN, CDR2 SYDVKM, per germline. The CDR3 nucleotides read TGTGCCAGCAGTTTATTTAGTGGCGGGAGAGCCTACGAGCAGTACTTC. This sequence encodes CASSLFSGGRAYEQYF.